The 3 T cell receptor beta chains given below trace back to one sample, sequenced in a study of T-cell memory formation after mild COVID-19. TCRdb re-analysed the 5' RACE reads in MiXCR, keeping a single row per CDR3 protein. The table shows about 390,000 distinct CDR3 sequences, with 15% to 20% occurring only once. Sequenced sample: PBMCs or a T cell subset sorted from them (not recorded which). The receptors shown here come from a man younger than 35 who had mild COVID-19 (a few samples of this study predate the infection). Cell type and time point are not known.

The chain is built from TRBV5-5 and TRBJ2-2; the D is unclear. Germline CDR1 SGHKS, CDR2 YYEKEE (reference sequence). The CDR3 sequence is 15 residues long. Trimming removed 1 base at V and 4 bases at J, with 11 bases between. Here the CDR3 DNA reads TGTGCCAGCAGCTTGAGTGGTCCCGGCACCGGGGAGCTGTTTTTT. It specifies CASSLSGPGTGELFF.

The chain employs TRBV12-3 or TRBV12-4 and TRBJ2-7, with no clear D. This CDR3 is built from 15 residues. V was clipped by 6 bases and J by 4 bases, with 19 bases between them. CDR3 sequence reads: CASRVSWKASYEQYF. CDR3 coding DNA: TGTGCCAGCAGAGTTTCCTGGAAGGCGTCTTACGAGCAGTACTTC.

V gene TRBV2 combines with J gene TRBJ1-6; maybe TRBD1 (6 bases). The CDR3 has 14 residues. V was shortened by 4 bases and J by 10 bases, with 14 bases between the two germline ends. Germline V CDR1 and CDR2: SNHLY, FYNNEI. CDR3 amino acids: CASSADSRESPLHF. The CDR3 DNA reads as TGTGCCAGCAGTGCGGACAGTCGGGAGTCACCCCTCCACTTT.